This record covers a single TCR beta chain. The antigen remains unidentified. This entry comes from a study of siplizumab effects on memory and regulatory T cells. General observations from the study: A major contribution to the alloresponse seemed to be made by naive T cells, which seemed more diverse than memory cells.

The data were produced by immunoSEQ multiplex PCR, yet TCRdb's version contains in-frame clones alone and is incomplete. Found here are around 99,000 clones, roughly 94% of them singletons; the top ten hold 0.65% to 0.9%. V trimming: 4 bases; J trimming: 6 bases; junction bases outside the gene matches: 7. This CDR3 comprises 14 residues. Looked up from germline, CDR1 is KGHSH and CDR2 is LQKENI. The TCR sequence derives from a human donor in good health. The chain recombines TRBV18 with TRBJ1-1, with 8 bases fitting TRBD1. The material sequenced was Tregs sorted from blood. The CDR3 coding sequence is TGTGCCAGCTCACGGTTCAGGGGGCTAGCTGAAGCTTTCTTT. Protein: CASSRFRGLAEAFF. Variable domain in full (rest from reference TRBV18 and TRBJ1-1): NAGVMQNPRHLVRRRGQEARLRCSPMKGHSHVYWYRQLPEEGLKFMVYLQKENIIDESGMPKERFSAEFPKEGPSILRIQQVVRGDSAAYFCASSRFRGLAEAFFGQGTRLTVV.